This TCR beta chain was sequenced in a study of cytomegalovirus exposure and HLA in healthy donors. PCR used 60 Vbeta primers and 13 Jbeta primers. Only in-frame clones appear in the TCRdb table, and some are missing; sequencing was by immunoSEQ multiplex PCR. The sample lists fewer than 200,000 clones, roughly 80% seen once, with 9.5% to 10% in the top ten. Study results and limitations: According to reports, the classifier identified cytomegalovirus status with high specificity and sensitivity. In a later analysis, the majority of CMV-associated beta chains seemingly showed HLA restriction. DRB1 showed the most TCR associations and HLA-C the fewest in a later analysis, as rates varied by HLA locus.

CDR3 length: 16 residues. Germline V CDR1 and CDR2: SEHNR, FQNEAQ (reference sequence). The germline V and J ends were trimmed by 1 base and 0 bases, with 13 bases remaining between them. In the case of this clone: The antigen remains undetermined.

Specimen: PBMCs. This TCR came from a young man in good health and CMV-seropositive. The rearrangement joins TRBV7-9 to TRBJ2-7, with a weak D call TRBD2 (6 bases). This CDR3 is CASSLEGWGLSYEQYF. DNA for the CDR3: TGTGCCAGCAGCTTAGAGGGTTGGGGACTCTCCTACGAGCAGTACTTC.